This T cell receptor (beta chain) was captured by sequencing in a study of cytomegalovirus exposure and HLA in healthy donors. V was cut by 6 bases and J by 7 bases, with 18 bases left in between. The CDR3 is 14 amino acids. Germline CDR1 and CDR2: SGHAT and FQNNGV. The primer mix had 60 Vbeta and 13 Jbeta primers. TCRdb's copy holds only in-frame clones and misses some; the assay was immunoSEQ multiplex PCR. The sample's table shows around 150,000 clones. What was sequenced was PBMCs. V usage is TRBV11-2 and J usage is TRBJ1-1, with a tentative D call TRBD1 (6 bases). The clonotype was recovered from a man aged 25-45 years in good health and CMV-seronegative. DNA for the CDR3: TGTGCCAGCAGTTGGCGGGGGGCGCGAGGTGAAGCTTTCTTT. Its translation: CASSWRGARGEAFF.